The TCR beta chain described here comes from a study of T cells after yellow fever vaccination. TCRdb fed the 5' RACE reads into MiXCR, producing one record per CDR3 protein. The sample has 400,000 to 450,000 distinct CDR3 sequences; approximately 19% are singletons. The CDR3 contains 15 residues. Trimming at V came to 7 bases and at J to 4 bases, leaving 9 bases not matched to a gene. CDR1 LGHNA and CDR2 YSLEER come from the germline V gene. In this sample, this clonotype turned up a few times. The sequence derives from a man in his late teens or twenties who received the YFV17D yellow fever vaccine. Sequencing used PBMCs, obtained before the yellow fever booster vaccination. V gene TRBV4-3 combines with J gene TRBJ1-2, with 10 bases identical to TRBD1. DNA for the CDR3: TGCGCCAGCAACCCTAGACAGGGGGCCGGCTATGGCTACACCTTC. Protein sequence: CASNPRQGAGYGYTF.